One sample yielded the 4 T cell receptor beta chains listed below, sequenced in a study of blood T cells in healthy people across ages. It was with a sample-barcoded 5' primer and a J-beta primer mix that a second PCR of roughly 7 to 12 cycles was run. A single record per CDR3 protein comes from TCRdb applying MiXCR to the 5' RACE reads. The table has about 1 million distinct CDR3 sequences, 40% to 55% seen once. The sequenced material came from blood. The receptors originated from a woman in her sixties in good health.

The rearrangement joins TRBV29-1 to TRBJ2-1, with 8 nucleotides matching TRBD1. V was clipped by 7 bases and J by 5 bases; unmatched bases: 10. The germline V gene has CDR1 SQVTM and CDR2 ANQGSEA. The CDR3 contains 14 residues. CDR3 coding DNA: TGCAGCGGACTACCGGGACAGGAGCACAATGAGCAGTTCTTC. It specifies CSGLPGQEHNEQFF.

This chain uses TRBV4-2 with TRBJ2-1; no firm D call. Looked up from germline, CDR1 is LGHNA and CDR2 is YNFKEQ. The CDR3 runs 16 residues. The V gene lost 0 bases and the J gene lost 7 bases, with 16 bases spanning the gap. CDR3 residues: CASSQEASDPTNEQFF. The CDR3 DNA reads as TGTGCCAGCAGCCAAGAGGCCAGCGATCCTACAAATGAGCAGTTCTTC.

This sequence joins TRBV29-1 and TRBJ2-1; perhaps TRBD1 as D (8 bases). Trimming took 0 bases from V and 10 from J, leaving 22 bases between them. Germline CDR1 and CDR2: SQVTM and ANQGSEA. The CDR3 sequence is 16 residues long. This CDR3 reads CSVEDQRTGRVWEQFF. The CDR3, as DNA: TGCAGCGTTGAAGATCAAAGGACAGGGAGGGTTTGGGAGCAGTTCTTC.

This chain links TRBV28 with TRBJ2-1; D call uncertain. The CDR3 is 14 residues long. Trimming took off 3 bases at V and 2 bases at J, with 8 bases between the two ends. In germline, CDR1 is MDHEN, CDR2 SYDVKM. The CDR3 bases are TGTGCCAGCAGTTTCACACCAACCTACAATGAGCAGTTCTTC. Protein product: CASSFTPTYNEQFF.